This is a list of T cell receptor beta chains from one sample in a study of OX40 agonist ivuxolimab in advanced cancers. Sequenced by immunoSEQ multiplex PCR; TCRdb stores in-frame clones only, minus some. The sample contains more than 35,000 clones, roughly nine tenths of which appear only once. The sample in question was CD4+ or CD8+ T cells sorted from blood, obtained in a trial of the OX40 agonist ivuxolimab. Receptors were obtained from an adult with an advanced solid tumor such as melanoma, head and neck, liver or kidney cancer. Both conserved end residues are part of each CDR3. D genes are given only for firm matches. Some rows mark clone size as missing; the rest say once, few, many or name a class of expanded clone.

CDR3aa | CDR3nt | d_gene | v_gene | abundance | j_gene
CASSKAGNYGYTF | TGTGCCAGTAGTAAGGCAGGAAACTATGGCTACACCTTC | . | TRBV19 | . | TRBJ1-2
CASSFEAGSTDTQYF | TGCGCCAGCAGCTTCGAGGCGGGGAGCACAGATACGCAGTATTTT | . | TRBV5-1 | . | TRBJ2-3
CASSQAAGGRNEQFF | TGCGCCAGCAGCCAAGCAGCGGGGGGAAGGAATGAGCAGTTCTTC | TRBD2 | TRBV4-3 | . | TRBJ2-1
CASSSTTGRGSETQYF | TGTGCCAGCAGCTCAACGACAGGGAGGGGATCGGAGACCCAGTACTTC | . | TRBV7-9 | once | TRBJ2-5
CASSPRDQETQYF | TGTGCCAGCAGCCCCCGAGACCAAGAGACCCAGTACTTC | . | TRBV11-1 | once | TRBJ2-5
CASSWGNGEQFF | TGTGCCAGCAGTTGGGGTAACGGTGAGCAGTTCTTC | . | TRBV27 | . | TRBJ2-1
CASSLPGSTYEQYF | TGTGCCAGCAGCTTACCGGGCAGTACCTACGAGCAGTACTTC | . | TRBV7-2 | . | TRBJ2-7
CASSRDYEQYF | TGCGCCAGCAGCCGGGACTACGAGCAGTACTTC | . | TRBV4-1 | . | TRBJ2-7
CASAKAGDRFNQPQHF | TGTGCCAGCGCCAAGGCGGGAGATCGATTCAATCAGCCCCAGCATTTT | . | TRBV27 | . | TRBJ1-5
CASSYRPTGYTEAFF | TGTGCCAGCAGTTACCGCCCGACAGGGTACACTGAAGCTTTCTTT | TRBD1 | TRBV6-5 | once | TRBJ1-1
CARSLEGSVPYNEQFF | TGTGCCAGAAGCTTGGAGGGGTCCGTTCCCTACAATGAGCAGTTCTTC | . | TRBV5-3 | few | TRBJ2-1
CASSPPDSHGYTF | TGTGCCAGCAGCCCCCCCGACAGCCATGGCTACACCTTC | . | TRBV7-9 | . | TRBJ1-2
CSVLGDTEAFF | TGCAGCGTTTTAGGGGACACTGAAGCTTTCTTT | . | TRBV29-1 | . | TRBJ1-1
CATSRPFTGDHNEQFF | TGTGCCACCAGCAGACCTTTCACAGGGGACCACAATGAGCAGTTCTTC | TRBD1 | TRBV15 | . | TRBJ2-1
CASSLQTSGGSYQETQYF | TGTGCCAGCAGCTTACAGACTAGCGGGGGATCGTACCAAGAGACCCAGTACTTC | TRBD2 | TRBV7-9 | . | TRBJ2-5
CASSTTWEPLHF | TGTGCCAGCAGCACTACTTGGGAGCCCCTCCACTTT | . | TRBV9 | medium-sized | TRBJ1-6
CASSSSVYEQYF | TGTGCCAGCAGTTCTTCCGTTTACGAGCAGTACTTC | . | TRBV6-5 | . | TRBJ2-7
CASSQGDRGEETQYF | TGTGCCAGCAGCCAGGGGGACAGGGGGGAAGAGACCCAGTACTTC | TRBD1 | TRBV6-5 | . | TRBJ2-5
CASSQNRGSGELFF | TGCGCCAGCAGCCAAAACAGGGGCTCGGGGGAGCTGTTTTTT | TRBD1 | TRBV4-3 | . | TRBJ2-2
CSVEDTGDRGFFFPGELFF | TGCAGCGTTGAAGACACGGGGGACAGGGGGTTTTTTTTTCCCGGGGAGCTGTTTTTT | TRBD1 | TRBV29-1 | . | TRBJ2-2
CATSPETGGDEQFF | TGTGCCACCAGCCCCGAGACAGGGGGCGATGAGCAGTTCTTC | TRBD1 | TRBV15 | . | TRBJ2-1
CASNTGGLGSYEQYF | TGCGCCAGCAATACAGGGGGCTTGGGGTCCTACGAGCAGTACTTC | TRBD1 | TRBV10-2 | . | TRBJ2-7
CASSLQGRRTDTQYF | TGTGCCAGCAGTTTACAGGGGCGTCGGACAGATACGCAGTATTTT | . | TRBV28 | . | TRBJ2-3
CASSYSSGGVNQPQHF | TGTGCCAGCAGTTACTCGTCAGGGGGGGTCAATCAGCCCCAGCATTTT | TRBD1 | TRBV6-5 | . | TRBJ1-5
CASRETGLNTEAFF | TGCGCCAGCAGGGAGACAGGGTTGAACACTGAAGCTTTCTTT | TRBD1 | TRBV4-1 | . | TRBJ1-1
CASGPAGNNEQFF | TGTGCCAGCGGGCCGGCGGGGAACAATGAGCAGTTCTTC | . | TRBV7-6 | . | TRBJ2-1